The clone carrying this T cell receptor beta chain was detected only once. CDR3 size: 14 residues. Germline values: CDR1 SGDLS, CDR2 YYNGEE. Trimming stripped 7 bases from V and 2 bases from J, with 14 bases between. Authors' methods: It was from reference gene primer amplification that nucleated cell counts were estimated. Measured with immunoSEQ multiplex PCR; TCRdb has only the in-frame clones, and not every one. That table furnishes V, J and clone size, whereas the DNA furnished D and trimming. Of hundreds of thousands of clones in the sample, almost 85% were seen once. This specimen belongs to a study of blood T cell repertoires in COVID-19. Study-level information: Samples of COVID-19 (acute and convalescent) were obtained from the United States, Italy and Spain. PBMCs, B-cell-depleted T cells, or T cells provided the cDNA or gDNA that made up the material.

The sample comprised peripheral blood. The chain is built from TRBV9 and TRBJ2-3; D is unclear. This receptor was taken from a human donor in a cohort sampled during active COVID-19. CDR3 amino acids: CASWARPHTDTQYF. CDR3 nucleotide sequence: TGTGCCAGCTGGGCTCGTCCCCACACAGATACGCAGTATTTT.